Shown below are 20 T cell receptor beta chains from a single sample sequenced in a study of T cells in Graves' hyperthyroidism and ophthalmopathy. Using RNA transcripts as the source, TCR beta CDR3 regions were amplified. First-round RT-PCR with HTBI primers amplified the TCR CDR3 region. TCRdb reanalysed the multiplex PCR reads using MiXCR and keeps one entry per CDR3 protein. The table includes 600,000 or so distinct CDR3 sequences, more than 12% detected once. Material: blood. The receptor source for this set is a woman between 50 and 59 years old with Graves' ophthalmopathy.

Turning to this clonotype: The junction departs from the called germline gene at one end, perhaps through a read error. The CDR3 sequence: CTTSRDQVYAGGELFF. CDR3 in DNA: TGTACCACCAGCAGAGATCAGGTCTACGCGGGCGGGGAGCTGTTTTTT. The J gene is TRBJ2-2, the V gene TRBV15; possible D gene TRBD2, 5 bases. This CDR3 contains 16 residues. From germline, CDR1 is LNHNV and CDR2 YYDKDF (reference sequence).

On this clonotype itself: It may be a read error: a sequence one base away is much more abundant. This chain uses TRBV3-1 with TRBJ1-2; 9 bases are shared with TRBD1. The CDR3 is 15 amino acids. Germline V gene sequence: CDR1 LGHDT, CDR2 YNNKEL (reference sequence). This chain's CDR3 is CVSSQDGQGSYGYTF. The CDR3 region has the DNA TGTGTCAGCAGCCAAGACGGACAGGGGTCCTATGGCTACACCTTC.

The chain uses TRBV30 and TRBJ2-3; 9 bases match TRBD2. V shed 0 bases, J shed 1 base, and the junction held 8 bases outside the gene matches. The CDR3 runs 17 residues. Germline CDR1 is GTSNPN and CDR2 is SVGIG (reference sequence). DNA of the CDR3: TGTGCCTGGAGTGTTGCAGCGGGAGGTTGCGGCACAGATACGCAGTATTTT. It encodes CAWSVAAGGCGTDTQYF.

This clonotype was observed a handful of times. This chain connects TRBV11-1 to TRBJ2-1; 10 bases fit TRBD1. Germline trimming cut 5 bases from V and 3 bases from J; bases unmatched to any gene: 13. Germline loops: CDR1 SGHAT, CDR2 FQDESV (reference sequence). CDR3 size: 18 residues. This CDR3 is CASSDRQGAFISYNEQFF. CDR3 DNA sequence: TGTGCCAGCAGCGACCGACAGGGGGCCTTTATCAGCTACAATGAGCAGTTCTTC.

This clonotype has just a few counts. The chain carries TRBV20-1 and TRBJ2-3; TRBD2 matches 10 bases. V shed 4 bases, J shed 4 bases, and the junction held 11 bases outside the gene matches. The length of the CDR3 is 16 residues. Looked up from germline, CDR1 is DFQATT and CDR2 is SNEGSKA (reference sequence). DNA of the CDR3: TGCAGTGCTAAAGACTTAACTAGCGGGATTCCAGATACGCAGTATTTT. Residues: CSAKDLTSGIPDTQYF.

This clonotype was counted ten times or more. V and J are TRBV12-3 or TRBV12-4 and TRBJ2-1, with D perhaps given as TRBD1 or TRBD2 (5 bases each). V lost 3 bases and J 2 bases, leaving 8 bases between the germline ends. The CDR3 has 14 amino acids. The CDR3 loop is CASSFRGAYNEQFF. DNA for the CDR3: TGTGCCAGCAGTTTTAGAGGGGCCTACAATGAGCAGTTCTTC.

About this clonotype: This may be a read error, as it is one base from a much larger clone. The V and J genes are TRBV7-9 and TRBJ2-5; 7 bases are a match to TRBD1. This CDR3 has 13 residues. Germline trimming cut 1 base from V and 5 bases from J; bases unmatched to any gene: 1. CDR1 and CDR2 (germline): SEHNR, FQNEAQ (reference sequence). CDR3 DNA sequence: TGTGCCAGCAGCTTAGAGGGGGCCGAGACCCAGTACTTC. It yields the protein CASSLEGAETQYF.

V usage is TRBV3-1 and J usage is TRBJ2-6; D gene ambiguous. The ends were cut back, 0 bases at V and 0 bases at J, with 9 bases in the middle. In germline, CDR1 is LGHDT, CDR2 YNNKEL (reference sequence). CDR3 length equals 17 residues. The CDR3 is CASSQDLGPSGANVLTF. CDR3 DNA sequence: TGTGCCAGCAGCCAAGATCTGGGCCCCTCTGGGGCCAACGTCCTGACTTTC.

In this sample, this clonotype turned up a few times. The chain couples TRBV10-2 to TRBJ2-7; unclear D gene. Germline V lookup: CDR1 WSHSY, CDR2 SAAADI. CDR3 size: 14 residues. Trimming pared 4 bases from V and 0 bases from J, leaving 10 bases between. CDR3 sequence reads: CASSVSAASYEQYF. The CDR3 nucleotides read TGCGCCAGCAGTGTCTCGGCAGCCTCCTACGAGCAGTACTTC.

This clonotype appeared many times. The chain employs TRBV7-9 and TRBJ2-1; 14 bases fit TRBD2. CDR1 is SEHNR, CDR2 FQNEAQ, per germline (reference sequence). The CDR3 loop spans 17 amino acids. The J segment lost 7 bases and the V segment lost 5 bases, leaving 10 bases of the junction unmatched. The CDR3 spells CASSHRGLAGAGNEQFF. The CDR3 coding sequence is TGTGCCAGCAGCCACAGGGGACTAGCGGGAGCTGGGAATGAGCAGTTCTTC. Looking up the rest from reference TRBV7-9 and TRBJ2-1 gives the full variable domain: DTGVSQNPRHKITKRGQNVTFRCDPISEHNRLYWYRQTLGQGPEFLTYFQNEAQLEKSRLLSDRFSAERPKGSFSTLEIQRTEQGDSAMYLCASSHRGLAGAGNEQFFGPGTRLTVL.

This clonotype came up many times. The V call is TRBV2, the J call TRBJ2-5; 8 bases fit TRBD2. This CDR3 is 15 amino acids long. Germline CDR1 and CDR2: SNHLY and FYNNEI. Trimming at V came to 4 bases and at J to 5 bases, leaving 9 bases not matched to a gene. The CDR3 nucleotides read TGTGCCAGCAGTGTCGTTTTTAGCGGGACGGAGACCCAGTACTTC. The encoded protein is CASSVVFSGTETQYF. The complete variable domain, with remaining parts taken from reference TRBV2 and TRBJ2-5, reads EPEVTQTPSHQVTQMGQEVILRCVPISNHLYFYWYRQILGQKVEFLVSFYNNEISEKSEIFDDQFSVERPDGSNFTLKIRSTKLEDSAMYFCASSVVFSGTETQYFGPGTRLLVL.

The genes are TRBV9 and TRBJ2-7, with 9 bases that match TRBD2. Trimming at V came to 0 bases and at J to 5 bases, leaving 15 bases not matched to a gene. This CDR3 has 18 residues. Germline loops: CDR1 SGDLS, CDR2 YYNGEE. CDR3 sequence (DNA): TGTGCCAGCAGCGTAGATTCAACGGCGGGAGGGCCGATGGACGAGCAGTACTTC. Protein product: CASSVDSTAGGPMDEQYF.

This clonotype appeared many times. CDR3 loop: CASSNLDSHNQPQHF. In DNA, the CDR3 is TGTGCCAGCAGTAACCTGGACAGCCACAATCAGCCCCAGCATTTT. V is TRBV6-1 and J is TRBJ1-5; TRBD1 might be the D (6 bases). The CDR3 contains 15 residues. In germline, CDR1 is MNHNS, CDR2 SASEGT. Trimming left V 5 bases short and J 3 bases short, with 14 bases between.

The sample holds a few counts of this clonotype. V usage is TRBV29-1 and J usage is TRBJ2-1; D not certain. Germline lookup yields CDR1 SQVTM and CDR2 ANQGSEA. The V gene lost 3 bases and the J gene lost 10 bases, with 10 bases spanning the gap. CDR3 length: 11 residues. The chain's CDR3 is CSVDLLQEQFF. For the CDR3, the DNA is TGCAGCGTTGATTTGTTGCAAGAGCAGTTCTTC.

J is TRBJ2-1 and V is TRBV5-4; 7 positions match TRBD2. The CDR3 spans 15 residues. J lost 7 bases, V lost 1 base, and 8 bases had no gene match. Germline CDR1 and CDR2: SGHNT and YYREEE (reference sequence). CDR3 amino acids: CASSLSRREKNEQFF. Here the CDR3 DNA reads TGTGCCAGCAGCTTGTCTCGGCGGGAGAAGAATGAGCAGTTCTTC.

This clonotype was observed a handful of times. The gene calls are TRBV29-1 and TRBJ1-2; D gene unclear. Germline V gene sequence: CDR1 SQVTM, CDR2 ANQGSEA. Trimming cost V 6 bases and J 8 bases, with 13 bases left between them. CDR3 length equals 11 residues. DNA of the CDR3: TGCAGCGTCTGGACGGGTTCCGGCTACACCTTC. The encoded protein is CSVWTGSGYTF.

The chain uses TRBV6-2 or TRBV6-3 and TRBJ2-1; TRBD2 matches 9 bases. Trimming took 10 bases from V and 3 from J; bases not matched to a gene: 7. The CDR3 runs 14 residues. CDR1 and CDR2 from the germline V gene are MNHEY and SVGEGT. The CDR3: CATRIAGVYNEQFF. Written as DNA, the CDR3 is TGTGCCACAAGAATAGCGGGAGTCTACAATGAGCAGTTCTTC.

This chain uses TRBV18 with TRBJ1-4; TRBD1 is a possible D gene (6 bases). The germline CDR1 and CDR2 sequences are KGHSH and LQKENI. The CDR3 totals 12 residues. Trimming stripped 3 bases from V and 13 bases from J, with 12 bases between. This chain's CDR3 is CASSPAGEALFF. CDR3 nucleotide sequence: TGTGCCAGCTCACCTGCAGGGGAGGCACTGTTTTTT.

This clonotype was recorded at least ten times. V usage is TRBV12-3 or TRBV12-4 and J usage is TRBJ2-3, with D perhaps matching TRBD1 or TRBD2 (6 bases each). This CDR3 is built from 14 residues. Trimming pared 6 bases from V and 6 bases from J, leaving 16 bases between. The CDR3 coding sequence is TGTGCCAGCAGCCCTAGGGGGGCGTATGATACGCAGTATTTT. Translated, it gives CASSPRGAYDTQYF.

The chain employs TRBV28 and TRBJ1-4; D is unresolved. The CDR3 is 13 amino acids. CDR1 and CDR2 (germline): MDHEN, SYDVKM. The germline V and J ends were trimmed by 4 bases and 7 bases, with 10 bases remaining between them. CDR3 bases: TGTGCCAGCAGTTATAGGGCGGGTGAAAAACTGTTTTTT. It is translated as CASSYRAGEKLFF.